The clone carrying this T cell receptor beta chain was detected a few times. Its cognate antigen is unknown. In all sorted populations, purity surpassed 98%. The data were obtained in a study of beta chain features in type 1 diabetes. Study observations and caveats: The question left open here concerned HLA type influencing TCRB rearrangement. Researchers report that Type 1 diabetes patients had moderately but significantly shorter TCRB CDR3s across all four CD4+ subsets. It was among patients, rather than healthy donors, that naive, central memory and Treg TCRB repertoires appeared more similar.

Since all of the isolated RNA was reverse transcribed, expressed TCRB transcripts were what got sequenced. Measured with immunoSEQ multiplex PCR; TCRdb has only the in-frame clones, and not every one. Among 600,000 to 700,000 clones listed, 9.5% to 15% were seen once. The germline V gene encodes CDR1 SQVTM and CDR2 ANQGSEA. The CDR3 spans 11 residues. Between the trimmed V and J ends, which lost 5 bases and 2 bases, there was a span of 6 bases. V and J are TRBV29-1 and TRBJ1-2; tentative D call: TRBD1 (5 bases). The TCR originated in a man aged 30 to 39 with type 1 diabetes. Sequencing input: naive CD4+ T cells from blood. In DNA form, the CDR3 reads TGCAGCGTTTGGGGGAACTATGGCTACACCTTC. It specifies CSVWGNYGYTF.